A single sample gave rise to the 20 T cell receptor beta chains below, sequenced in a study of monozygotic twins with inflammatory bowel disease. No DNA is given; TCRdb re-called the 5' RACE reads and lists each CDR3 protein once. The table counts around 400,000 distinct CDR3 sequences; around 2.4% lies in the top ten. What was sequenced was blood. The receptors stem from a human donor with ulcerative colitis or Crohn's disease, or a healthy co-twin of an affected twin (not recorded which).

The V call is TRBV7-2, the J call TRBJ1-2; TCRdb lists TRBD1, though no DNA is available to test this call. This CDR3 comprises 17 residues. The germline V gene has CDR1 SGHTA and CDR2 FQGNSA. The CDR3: CASSLAPTYQGIRGYTF. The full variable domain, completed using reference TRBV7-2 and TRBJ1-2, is GAGVSQSPSNKVTEKGKDVELRCDPISGHTALYWYRQSLGQGLEFLIYFQGNSAPDKSGLPSDRFSAERTGGSVSTLTIQRTQQEDSAVYLCASSLAPTYQGIRGYTFGSGTRLTVV.

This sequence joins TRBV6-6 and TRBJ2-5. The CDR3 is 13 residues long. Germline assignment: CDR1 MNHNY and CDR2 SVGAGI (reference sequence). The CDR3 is CASSYSGRETQYF.

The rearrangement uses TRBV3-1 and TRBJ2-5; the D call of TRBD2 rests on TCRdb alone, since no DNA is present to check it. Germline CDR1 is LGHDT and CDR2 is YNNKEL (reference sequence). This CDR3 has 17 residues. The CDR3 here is CASSQVGLGGKEETQYF.

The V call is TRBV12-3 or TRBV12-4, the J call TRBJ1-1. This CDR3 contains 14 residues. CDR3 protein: CASSLRVRNSEAFF.

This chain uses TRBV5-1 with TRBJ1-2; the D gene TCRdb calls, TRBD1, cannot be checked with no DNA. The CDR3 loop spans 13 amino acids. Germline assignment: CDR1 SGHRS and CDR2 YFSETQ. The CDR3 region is CASSPGQERGYTF. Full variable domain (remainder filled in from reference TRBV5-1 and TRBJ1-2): KAGVTQTPRYLIKTRGQQVTLSCSPISGHRSVSWYQQTPGQGLQFLFEYFSETQRNKGNFPGRFSGRQFSNSRSEMNVSTLELGDSALYLCASSPGQERGYTFGSGTRLTVV.

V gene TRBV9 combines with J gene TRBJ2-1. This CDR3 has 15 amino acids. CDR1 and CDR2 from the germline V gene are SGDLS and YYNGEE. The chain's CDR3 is CASSVLSSSYNEQFF.

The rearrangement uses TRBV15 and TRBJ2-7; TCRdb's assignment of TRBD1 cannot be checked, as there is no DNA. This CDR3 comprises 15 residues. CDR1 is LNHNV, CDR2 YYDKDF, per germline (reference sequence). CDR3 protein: CATSRGRSFGGEQYF. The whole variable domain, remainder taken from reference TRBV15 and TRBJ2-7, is DAMVIQNPRYQVTQFGKPVTLSCSQTLNHNVMYWYQQKSSQAPKLLFHYYDKDFNNEADTPDNFQSRRPNTSFCFLDIRSPGLGDTAMYLCATSRGRSFGGEQYFGPGTRLTVT.

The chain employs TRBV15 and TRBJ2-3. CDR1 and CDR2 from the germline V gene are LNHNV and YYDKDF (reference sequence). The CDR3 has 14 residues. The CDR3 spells CATSRRESTDTQYF.

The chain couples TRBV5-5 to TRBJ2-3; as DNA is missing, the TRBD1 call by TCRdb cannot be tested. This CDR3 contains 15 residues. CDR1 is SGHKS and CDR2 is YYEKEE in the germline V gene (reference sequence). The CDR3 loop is CAGSRSGAREDTQYF.

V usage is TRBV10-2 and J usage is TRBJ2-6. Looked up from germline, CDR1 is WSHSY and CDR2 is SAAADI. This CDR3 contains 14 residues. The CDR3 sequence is CASSGGSGANVLTF.

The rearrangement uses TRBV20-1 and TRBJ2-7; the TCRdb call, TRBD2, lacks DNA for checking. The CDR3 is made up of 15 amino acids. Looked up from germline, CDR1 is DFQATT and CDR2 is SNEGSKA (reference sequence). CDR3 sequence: CSATGTSGGANEQYF.

CDR3 sequence: CASSPYLGQVREQYF. This rearrangement joins TRBV18 to TRBJ2-7; TCRdb returns TRBD1, unconfirmable since there is no DNA. The length of the CDR3 is 15 residues. The V gene's germline CDR1 is KGHSH and CDR2 LQKENI.

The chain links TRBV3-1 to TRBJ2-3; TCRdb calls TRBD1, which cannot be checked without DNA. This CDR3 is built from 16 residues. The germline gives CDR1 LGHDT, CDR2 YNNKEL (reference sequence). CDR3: CASSPTGGLSTDTQYF.

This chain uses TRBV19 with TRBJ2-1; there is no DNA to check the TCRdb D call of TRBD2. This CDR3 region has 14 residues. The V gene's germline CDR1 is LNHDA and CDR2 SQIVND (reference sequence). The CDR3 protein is CASSIPSGFNEQFF.

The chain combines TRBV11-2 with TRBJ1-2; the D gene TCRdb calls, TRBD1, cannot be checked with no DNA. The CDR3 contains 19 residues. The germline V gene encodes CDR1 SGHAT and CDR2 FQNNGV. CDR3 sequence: CASSLDLLSENRGTYGYTF.

The chain's CDR3 is CASSLSSGTDTQYF. V and J are TRBV11-3 and TRBJ2-3; absent DNA, TCRdb's TRBD2 call cannot be checked. The length of the CDR3 is 14 residues. Germline CDR1 SGHNT, CDR2 YENEEA.

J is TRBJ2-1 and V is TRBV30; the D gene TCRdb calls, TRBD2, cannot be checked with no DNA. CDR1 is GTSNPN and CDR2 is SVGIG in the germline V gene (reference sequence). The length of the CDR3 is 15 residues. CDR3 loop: CAWSQMTSGYNEQFF.

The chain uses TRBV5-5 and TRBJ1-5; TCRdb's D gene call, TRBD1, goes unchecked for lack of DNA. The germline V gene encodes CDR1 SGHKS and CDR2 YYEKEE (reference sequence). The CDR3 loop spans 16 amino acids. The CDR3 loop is CASSLEGAGLRQPQHF.

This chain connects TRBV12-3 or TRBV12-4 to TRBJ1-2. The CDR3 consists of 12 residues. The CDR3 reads CASSLGGGGYTF.

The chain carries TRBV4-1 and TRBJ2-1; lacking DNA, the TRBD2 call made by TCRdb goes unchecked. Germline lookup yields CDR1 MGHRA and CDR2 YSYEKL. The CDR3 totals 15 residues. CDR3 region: CASSPREASNDEQFF.